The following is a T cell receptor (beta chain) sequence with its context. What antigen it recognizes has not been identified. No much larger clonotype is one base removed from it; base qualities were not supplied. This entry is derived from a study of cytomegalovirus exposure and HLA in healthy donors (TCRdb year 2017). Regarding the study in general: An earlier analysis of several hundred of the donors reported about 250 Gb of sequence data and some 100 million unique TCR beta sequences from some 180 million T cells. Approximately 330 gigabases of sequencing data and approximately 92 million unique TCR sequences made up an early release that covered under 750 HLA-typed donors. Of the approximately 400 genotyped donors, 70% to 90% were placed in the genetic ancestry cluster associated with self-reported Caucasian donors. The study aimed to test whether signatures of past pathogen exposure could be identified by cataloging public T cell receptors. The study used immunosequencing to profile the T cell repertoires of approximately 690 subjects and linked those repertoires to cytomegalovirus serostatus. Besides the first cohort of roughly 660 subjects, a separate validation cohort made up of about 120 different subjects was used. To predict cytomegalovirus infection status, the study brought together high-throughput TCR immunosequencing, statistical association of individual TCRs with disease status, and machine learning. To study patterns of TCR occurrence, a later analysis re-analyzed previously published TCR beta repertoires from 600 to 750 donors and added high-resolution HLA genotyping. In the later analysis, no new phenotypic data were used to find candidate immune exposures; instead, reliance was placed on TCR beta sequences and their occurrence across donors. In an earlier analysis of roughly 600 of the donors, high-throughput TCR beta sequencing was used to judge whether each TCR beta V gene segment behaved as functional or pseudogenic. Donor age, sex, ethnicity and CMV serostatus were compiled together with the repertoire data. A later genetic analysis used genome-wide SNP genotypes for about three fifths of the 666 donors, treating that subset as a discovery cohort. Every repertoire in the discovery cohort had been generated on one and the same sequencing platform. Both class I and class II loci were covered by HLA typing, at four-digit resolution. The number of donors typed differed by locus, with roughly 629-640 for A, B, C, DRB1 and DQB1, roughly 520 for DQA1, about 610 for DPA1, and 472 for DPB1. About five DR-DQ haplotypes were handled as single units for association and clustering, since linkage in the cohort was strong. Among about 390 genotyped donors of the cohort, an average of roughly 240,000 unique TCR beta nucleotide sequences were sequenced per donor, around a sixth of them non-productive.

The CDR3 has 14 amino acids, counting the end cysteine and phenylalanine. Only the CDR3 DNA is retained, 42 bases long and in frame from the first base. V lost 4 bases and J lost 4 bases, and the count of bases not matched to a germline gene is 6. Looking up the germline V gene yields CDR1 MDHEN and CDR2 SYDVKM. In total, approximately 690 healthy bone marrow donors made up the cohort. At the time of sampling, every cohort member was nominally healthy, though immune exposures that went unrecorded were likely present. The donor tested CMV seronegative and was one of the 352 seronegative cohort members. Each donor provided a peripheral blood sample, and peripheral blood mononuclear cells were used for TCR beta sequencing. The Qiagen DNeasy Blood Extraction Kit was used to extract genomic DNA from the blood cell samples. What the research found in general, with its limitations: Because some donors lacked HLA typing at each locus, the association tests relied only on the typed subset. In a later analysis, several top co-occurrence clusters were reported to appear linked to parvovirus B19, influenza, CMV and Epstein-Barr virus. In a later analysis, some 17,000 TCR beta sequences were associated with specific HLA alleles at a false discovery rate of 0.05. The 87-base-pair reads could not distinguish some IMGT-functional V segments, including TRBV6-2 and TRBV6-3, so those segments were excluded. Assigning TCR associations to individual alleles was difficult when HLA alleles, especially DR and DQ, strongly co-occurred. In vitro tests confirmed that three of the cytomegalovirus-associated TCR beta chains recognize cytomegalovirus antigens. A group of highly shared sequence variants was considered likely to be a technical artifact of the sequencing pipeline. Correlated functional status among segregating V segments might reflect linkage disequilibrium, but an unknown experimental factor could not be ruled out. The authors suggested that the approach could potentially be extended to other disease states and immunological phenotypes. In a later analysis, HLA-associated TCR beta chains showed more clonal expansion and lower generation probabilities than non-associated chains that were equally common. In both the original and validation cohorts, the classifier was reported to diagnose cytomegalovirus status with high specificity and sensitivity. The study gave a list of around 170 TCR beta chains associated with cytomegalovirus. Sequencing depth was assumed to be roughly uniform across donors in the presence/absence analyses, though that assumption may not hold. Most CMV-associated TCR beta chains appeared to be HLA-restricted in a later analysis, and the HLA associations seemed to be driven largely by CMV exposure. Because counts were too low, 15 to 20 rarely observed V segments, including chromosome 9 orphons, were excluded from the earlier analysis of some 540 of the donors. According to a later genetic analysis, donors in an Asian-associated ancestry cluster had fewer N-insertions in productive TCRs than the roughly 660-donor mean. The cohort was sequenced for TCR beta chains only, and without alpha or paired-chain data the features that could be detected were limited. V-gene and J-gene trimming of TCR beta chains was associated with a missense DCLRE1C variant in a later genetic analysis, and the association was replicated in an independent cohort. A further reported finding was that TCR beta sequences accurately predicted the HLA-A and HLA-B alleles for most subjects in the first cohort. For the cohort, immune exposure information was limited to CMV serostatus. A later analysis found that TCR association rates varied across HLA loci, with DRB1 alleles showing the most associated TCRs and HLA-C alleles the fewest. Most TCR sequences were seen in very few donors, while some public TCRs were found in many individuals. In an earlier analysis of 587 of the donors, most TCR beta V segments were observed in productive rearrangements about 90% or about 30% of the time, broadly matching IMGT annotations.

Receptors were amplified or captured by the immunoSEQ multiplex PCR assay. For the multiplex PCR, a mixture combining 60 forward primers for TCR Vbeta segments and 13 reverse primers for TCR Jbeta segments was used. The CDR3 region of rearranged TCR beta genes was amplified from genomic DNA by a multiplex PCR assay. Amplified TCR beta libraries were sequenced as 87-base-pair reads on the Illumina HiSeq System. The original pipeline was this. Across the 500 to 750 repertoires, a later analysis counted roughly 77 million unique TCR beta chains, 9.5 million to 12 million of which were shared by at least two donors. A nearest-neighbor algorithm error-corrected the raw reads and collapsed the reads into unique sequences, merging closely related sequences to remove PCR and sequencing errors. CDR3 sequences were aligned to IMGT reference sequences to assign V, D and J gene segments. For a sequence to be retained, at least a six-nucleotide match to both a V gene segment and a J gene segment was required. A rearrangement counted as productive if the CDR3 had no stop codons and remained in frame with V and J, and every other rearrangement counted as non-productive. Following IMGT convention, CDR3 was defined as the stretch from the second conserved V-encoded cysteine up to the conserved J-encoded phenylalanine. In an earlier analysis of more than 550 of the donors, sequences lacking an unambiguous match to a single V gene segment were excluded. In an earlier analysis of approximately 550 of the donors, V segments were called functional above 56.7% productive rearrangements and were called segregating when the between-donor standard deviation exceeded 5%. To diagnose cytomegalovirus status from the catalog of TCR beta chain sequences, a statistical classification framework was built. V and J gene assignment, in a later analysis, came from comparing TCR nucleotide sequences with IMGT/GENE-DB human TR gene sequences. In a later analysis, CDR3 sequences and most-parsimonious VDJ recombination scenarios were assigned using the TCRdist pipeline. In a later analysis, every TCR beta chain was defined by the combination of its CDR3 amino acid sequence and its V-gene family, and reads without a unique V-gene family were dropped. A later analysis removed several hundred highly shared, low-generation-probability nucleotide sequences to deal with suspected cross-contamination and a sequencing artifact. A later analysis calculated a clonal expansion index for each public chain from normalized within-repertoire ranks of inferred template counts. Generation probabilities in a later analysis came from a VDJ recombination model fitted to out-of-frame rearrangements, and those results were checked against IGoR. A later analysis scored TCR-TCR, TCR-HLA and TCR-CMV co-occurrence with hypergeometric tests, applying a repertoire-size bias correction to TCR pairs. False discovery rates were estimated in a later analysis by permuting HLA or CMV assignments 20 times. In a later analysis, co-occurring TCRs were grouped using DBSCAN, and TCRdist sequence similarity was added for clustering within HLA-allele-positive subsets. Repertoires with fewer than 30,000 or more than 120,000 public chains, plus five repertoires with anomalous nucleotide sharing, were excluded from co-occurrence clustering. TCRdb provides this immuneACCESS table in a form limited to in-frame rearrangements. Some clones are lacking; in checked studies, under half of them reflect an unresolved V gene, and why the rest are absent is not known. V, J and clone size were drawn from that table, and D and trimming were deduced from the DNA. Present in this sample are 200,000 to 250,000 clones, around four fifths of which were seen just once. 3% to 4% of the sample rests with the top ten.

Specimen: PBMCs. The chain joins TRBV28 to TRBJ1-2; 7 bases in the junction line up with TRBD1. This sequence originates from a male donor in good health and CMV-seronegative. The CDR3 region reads CASSSGGQVYGYTF. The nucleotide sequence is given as TGTGCCAGCAGTTCCGGAGGACAGGTCTATGGCTACACCTTC.